Below, 21 T cell receptor delta chains from the same sample are listed, as sequenced in a study of Vδ1+ human thymocytes. Study-level points and caveats: Highly polyclonal TRG and TRD repertoires with Gaussian CDR3 length distributions appeared in thymus.

Antigens for these TCRs are unknown. RNA was extracted from the cells and then reverse transcribed. Pooled V-gene forward primers with one constant-region reverse primer generated the CDR3 amplicons by multiplex PCR. TCRdb re-called the multiplex PCR reads using CATT. The sample has just under 55,000 delta-chain clones, roughly 15% seen once. Sequencing was done on a sample of Vdelta1+ gamma-delta thymocytes from the thymus. Stated subset: FACS-sorted CD3+ TCRalphabeta- TCRVdelta1+ TCRVdelta2- thymocytes. The receptors here all came from a boy under three years old who had congenital heart surgery.

This clone was seen a handful of times. The chain has TRDV1 and TRDJ1; perhaps TRDD2 as D (5 bases). The CDR3 covers 18 residues. V lost 3 bases and J lost 0, with 20 bases in between. Germline V gene data show CDR1 as TSWWSYY and CDR2 as QGS. The CDR3 region is CALGDPLPPNPHTDKLIF. In nucleotides, the CDR3 is TGTGCTCTTGGGGACCCCCTACCACCCAATCCCCACACCGATAAACTCATCTTT.

A few counts support this clone. The chain employs TRDV1 and TRDJ1; the match to TRDD3 covers 9 bases. The CDR3 has 21 residues. Germline V gene sequence: CDR1 TSWWSYY, CDR2 QGS. Trimming took 2 bases from V and 0 from J; bases not matched to a gene: 19. The CDR3 region is CALGEFLRGDTRNGYTDKLIF. The CDR3 coding sequence is TGTGCTCTTGGGGAATTCCTAAGGGGGGATACCCGGAATGGGTACACCGATAAACTCATCTTT.

The V and J genes are TRDV1 and TRDJ1; D uncertain. CDR1 and CDR2 from the germline V gene are TSWWSYY and QGS. V was cut by 2 bases and J by 3 bases, with 16 bases left in between. The CDR3 extends over 16 amino acids. CDR3 bases: TGTGCTCTTGGGGAATTGGTCCTCCTCGGGGCCGATAAACTCATCTTT. Encoded protein: CALGELVLLGADKLIF.

The rearrangement links TRDV1 to TRDJ1, with 7 bases matching TRDD2. Losses at the gene ends were 3 bases for V and 1 base for J; bases not matched to a gene: 17. Germline assignment: CDR1 TSWWSYY and CDR2 QGS. This CDR3 spans 19 amino acids. The CDR3 sequence: CALGEHFLDPYRCTDKLIF. The CDR3 bases are TGTGCTCTTGGGGAGCACTTCCTAGACCCCTATAGGTGCACCGATAAACTCATCTTT.

This clone has only a few counts. The V gene is TRDV1, the J gene TRDJ1; 7 bases match TRDD3. V was pared by 5 bases and J by 8 bases, with 20 bases of the junction left unmatched. Germline-derived CDR1 and CDR2 are TSWWSYY and QGS. The CDR3 has 17 amino acids. The CDR3 spells CALGNWISLGGDSKLIF. The CDR3 DNA follows: TGTGCTCTTGGGAACTGGATCTCCCTGGGGGGGGATTCCAAACTCATCTTT.

This sequence joins TRDV1 and TRDJ1; 8 bases match TRDD3. Germline loops: CDR1 TSWWSYY, CDR2 QGS. CDR3 length equals 22 residues. After removal of 0 bases from V and 0 bases from J, the junction contained 21 bases not matched to a gene. The CDR3 protein is CALGELEPDWGLISFDTDKLIF. DNA of the CDR3: TGTGCTCTTGGGGAACTAGAGCCGGACTGGGGGCTAATTAGTTTCGACACCGATAAACTCATCTTT.

This clone was counted a few times. The chain couples TRDV1 to TRDJ1, with D possibly TRDD3 on 6 matching bases. CDR3 size: 20 residues. In germline, CDR1 is TSWWSYY, CDR2 QGS. V gave up 0 bases and J gave up 6 bases, with 29 bases separating them. In nucleotides, the CDR3 is TGTGCTCTTGGGGAACTTCCCACGGTAGACTGGGCTCTGGCTATGTATAAACTCATCTTT. Translation: CALGELPTVDWALAMYKLIF.

This clone was counted a few times. The V and J genes are TRDV1 and TRDJ1; possibly TRDD3 for D (5 bases). The V gene lost 1 base and the J gene lost 0 bases, with 27 bases spanning the gap. The CDR3 is 21 amino acids. CDR1 and CDR2 from the germline V gene are TSWWSYY and QGS. The CDR3 reads CALGEPGGGLIRPRYTDKLIF. For the CDR3, the DNA is TGTGCTCTTGGGGAACCGGGCGGCGGGCTTATACGCCCACGGTACACCGATAAACTCATCTTT.

The chain carries TRDV2 and TRDJ1; D remains unclear. Germline V gene lookup returns CDR1 GEAIGNYY and CDR2 EKD. The CDR3 consists of 18 residues. V gave up 3 bases and J gave up 0 bases, with 22 bases separating them. CDR3 DNA sequence: TGTGCCTGTGACCCCCCGATAGGGCGGGGTACTAACACCGATAAACTCATCTTT. It specifies CACDPPIGRGTNTDKLIF.

The chain recombines TRDV1 with TRDJ1; weak D call: TRDD3 (8 bases). Germline CDR1 is TSWWSYY and CDR2 is QGS. CDR3 length equals 20 residues. Trimming left V 1 base short and J 3 bases short, with 27 bases between. The CDR3 spells CALGEPFPTPYWGVADKLIF. The CDR3, as DNA: TGTGCTCTTGGGGAACCCTTTCCTACACCCTACTGGGGGGTGGCCGATAAACTCATCTTT.

The chain recombines TRDV1 with TRDJ1; 10 nucleotides line up with TRDD3. V trimming: 0 bases; J trimming: 2 bases; junction bases outside the gene matches: 6. This CDR3 is built from 17 residues. The germline CDR1 and CDR2 sequences are TSWWSYY and QGS. CDR3 sequence (DNA): TGTGCTCTTGGGGAACTAAAGGGCTGGGGGATAACCGATAAACTCATCTTT. Translation gives CALGELKGWGITDKLIF.

The chain has TRDV1 and TRDJ1; tentatively, D is TRDD2 (5 bases). This CDR3 has 16 residues. Trimming removed 0 bases at V and 6 bases at J, with 17 bases between. Germline V CDR1 and CDR2: TSWWSYY, QGS. Here the CDR3 DNA reads TGTGCTCTTGGGGAACTCCCTACAGAGACGATAAATAAACTCATCTTT. It is translated as CALGELPTETINKLIF.

In this sample, this clone turned up a few times. The chain carries TRDV1 and TRDJ1, with no clear D. This CDR3 is built from 17 residues. The germline V gene has CDR1 TSWWSYY and CDR2 QGS. Deletions cut 1 base from V and 0 bases from J, with 15 bases between. CDR3 protein: CALGERKGPKYTDKLIF. The CDR3 DNA follows: TGTGCTCTTGGGGAACGGAAGGGGCCAAAGTACACCGATAAACTCATCTTT.

This chain links TRDV1 with TRDJ1; D is uncertain. V lost 3 bases to trimming and J lost 0 bases, with 11 bases between them. The CDR3 is 15 residues long. Germline CDR1 TSWWSYY, CDR2 QGS. As DNA, the CDR3 is TGTGCTCTTGGGGAGCGAGGTATGTACACCGATAAACTCATCTTT. This gives the protein CALGERGMYTDKLIF.

This clone was counted only a few times. The rearrangement links TRDV1 to TRDJ1; TRDD3 agrees at 13 bases. The CDR3 extends over 23 amino acids. The junction had 21 bases not matched to a gene; V was cut back by 2 bases and J by 0 bases. Germline-derived CDR1 and CDR2 are TSWWSYY and QGS. CDR3 in DNA: TGTGCTCTTGGGGAAGTGTGTCTACGTGGGACTGGGGGATACGGGTCGTACACCGATAAACTCATCTTT. It specifies CALGEVCLRGTGGYGSYTDKLIF.

This clone has a handful of counts. V and J are TRDV2 and TRDJ1, with a possible D match to TRDD3 (6 bases). V was cut by 4 bases and J by 2 bases, with 13 bases left in between. The germline V gene has CDR1 GEAIGNYY and CDR2 EKD. This CDR3 spans 14 amino acids. This chain's CDR3 is CACERRIPTDKLIF. CDR3 bases: TGTGCCTGTGAGAGGCGGATACCAACCGATAAACTCATCTTT.

The rearrangement uses TRDV1 and TRDJ1; D remains ambiguous. Germline loops: CDR1 TSWWSYY, CDR2 QGS. This CDR3 comprises 19 residues. V was clipped by 2 bases and J by 2 bases, with 24 bases between them. CDR3 residues: CALGEWRRRPVLNTDKLIF. The CDR3 nucleotides read TGTGCTCTTGGGGAATGGCGGCGGAGGCCAGTACTGAATACCGATAAACTCATCTTT.

As concerns this clone: A read error is possible here, since a much larger clone lies one base away. This chain connects TRDV2 to TRDJ1; 10 nucleotides match TRDD3. Unmatched junction bases numbered 7, after V lost 4 bases and J lost 0 bases. The CDR3 has 16 residues. The germline CDR1 and CDR2 sequences are GEAIGNYY and EKD. CDR3 region: CACDSWGITNTDKLIF. The CDR3 DNA sequence: TGTGCCTGTGATTCCTGGGGGATAACTAACACCGATAAACTCATCTTT.

This clone was counted only a few times. This chain uses TRDV1 with TRDJ1, with TRDD3 matching 9 bases. Germline CDR1 is TSWWSYY and CDR2 is QGS. V lost 5 bases, J lost 7 bases, and 23 bases stayed unmatched. This CDR3 spans 19 amino acids. The CDR3 DNA follows: TGTGCTCTTGGGACATCCCCCGGCCTACTGGGGATACGCGGCGCTAAACTCATCTTT. Translation: CALGTSPGLLGIRGAKLIF.

This clone was recorded a few times. This chain uses TRDV1 with TRDJ1; D call uncertain. CDR1 TSWWSYY and CDR2 QGS come from the germline V gene. V lost 2 bases to trimming and J lost 1 base, with 14 bases between them. The CDR3 sequence is 16 residues long. The CDR3 loop reads CALGEILANLTDKLIF. The CDR3 DNA reads as TGTGCTCTTGGGGAAATCTTGGCGAACCTCACCGATAAACTCATCTTT.

The chain recombines TRDV1 with TRDJ1; D unresolved. The V and J ends lost 1 base and 2 bases respectively, with 14 bases between them. This CDR3 has 16 amino acids. From germline, CDR1 is TSWWSYY and CDR2 QGS. CDR3 nucleotide sequence: TGTGCTCTTGGGGAACGAATGGAGACTGAGACCGATAAACTCATCTTT. Translation: CALGERMETETDKLIF.